The 2 T cell receptor beta chains listed next were all sequenced from one sample in a study of T cells after yellow fever vaccination. MiXCR, run by TCRdb on the 5' RACE reads, gives a single entry per CDR3 protein. Of approximately 110,000 distinct CDR3 sequences in the sample, roughly 6.7% were seen once. This sample comprised CD4+ T cells sorted from PBMCs, obtained less than 11 days after the first yellow fever vaccination. These receptor sequences come from a man aged 18 to 29 who received the YFV17D yellow fever vaccine.

There are a few counts of this clonotype. This chain connects TRBV7-2 to TRBJ2-3, with 13 bases lining up with TRBD2. Trimming took 1 base from V and 4 from J; bases not matched to a gene: 5. Germline V lookup: CDR1 SGHTA, CDR2 FQGNSA. This CDR3 contains 17 residues. In nucleotides, the CDR3 is TGTGCCAGCAGCTTAGTAGGGACTAGCGGGGCCCCAGATACGCAGTATTTT. Translation gives CASSLVGTSGAPDTQYF. Drawing the rest from reference TRBV7-2 and TRBJ2-3, the complete variable domain is GAGVSQSPSNKVTEKGKDVELRCDPISGHTALYWYRQSLGQGLEFLIYFQGNSAPDKSGLPSDRFSAERTGGSVSTLTIQRTQQEDSAVYLCASSLVGTSGAPDTQYFGPGTRLTVL.

As regards this clonotype: Since a much larger clone is just one base distant, this may be a read error. V and J are TRBV10-1 and TRBJ2-7; TRBD2 is a possible D gene (5 bases). The CDR3 is made up of 15 amino acids. The germline gives CDR1 WNHNN, CDR2 SYGVQD (reference sequence). The CDR3 nucleotides are TGCGCCAGCAGTGAGTACCGGGGAAACCCCTACCAGCAGTACTTC. It specifies CASSEYRGNPYQQYF.